This T cell receptor (beta chain) was retrieved from a study of control samples from healthy donors and cancer patients. Sequencing used immunoSEQ multiplex PCR; TCRdb keeps in-frame clones, though not all of them. The sample holds roughly 120,000 clones, roughly 90% seen once. The germline V gene has CDR1 SGHTA and CDR2 FQGNSA. Trimming at V came to 5 bases and at J to 9 bases, leaving 17 bases not matched to a gene. The CDR3 contains 17 residues. This clone has just one count. The V call is TRBV7-2, the J call TRBJ2-1; TRBD2 matches at 9 bases. Sequencing was done on a sample of blood. The sequence was obtained from a woman aged 45-65 years in good health. The DNA of the CDR3 is TGTGCCAGCAGCCCCACACGGCGGGAGGGCGGAACCGGTGAGCAGTTCTTC. It translates to CASSPTRREGGTGEQFF. The whole variable domain, filled in from reference TRBV7-2 and TRBJ2-1, reads GAGVSQSPSNKVTEKGKDVELRCDPISGHTALYWYRQSLGQGLEFLIYFQGNSAPDKSGLPSDRFSAERTGGSVSTLTIQRTQQEDSAVYLCASSPTRREGGTGEQFFGPGTRLTVL.